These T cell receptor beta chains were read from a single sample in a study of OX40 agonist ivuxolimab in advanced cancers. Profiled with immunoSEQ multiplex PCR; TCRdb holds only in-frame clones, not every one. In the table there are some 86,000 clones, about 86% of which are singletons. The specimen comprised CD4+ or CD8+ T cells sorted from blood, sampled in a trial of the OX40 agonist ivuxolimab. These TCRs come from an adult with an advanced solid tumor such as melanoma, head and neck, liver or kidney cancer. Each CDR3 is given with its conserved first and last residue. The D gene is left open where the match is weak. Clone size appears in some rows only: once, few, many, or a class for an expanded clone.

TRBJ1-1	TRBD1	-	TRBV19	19	TGTGCCAGCAACGGTAACCCCCACATCTCGGCAGGGGGTAACACTGAAGCTTTCTTT	CASNGNPHISAGGNTEAFF
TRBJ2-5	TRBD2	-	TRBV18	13	TGTGCCAGCTCGCACCGGGGGGAAGAGACCCAGTACTTC	CASSHRGEETQYF
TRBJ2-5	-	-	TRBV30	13	TGTGCCTGGGGGACACCCCCTTTGTGGACCCAGTACTTC	CAWGTPPLWTQYF
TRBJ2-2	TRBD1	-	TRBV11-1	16	TGTGCCAGCAGCTCGACCGGGACAGTAGGCGCCGGGGAGCTGTTTTTT	CASSSTGTVGAGELFF
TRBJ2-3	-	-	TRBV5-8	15	TGTGCCAGCAGCTTGTTTGGGGATCCCACAGATACGCAGTATTTT	CASSLFGDPTDTQYF
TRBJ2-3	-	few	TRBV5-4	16	TGTGCCAGCAGCCTCTCACGATTCTGGGGCACAGATACGCAGTATTTT	CASSLSRFWGTDTQYF
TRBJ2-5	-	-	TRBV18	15	TGTGCCAGCTCACCCGCCCTGACGGTGCAAGAGACCCAGTACTTC	CASSPALTVQETQYF
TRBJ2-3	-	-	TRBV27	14	TGTGCCAGCAGCCTTTGGGGGGTCCCAGATACGCAGTATTTT	CASSLWGVPDTQYF
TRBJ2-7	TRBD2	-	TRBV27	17	TGTGCCAGCAGTATCTCTCTCGGGGGGGCGGCTCTCGCCGAGCAGTACTTC	CASSISLGGAALAEQYF
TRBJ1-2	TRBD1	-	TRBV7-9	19	TGTGCCAGCAGCGGATACTCCGGGACAGGGAAAGAGGGGGACTATGGCTACACCTTC	CASSGYSGTGKEGDYGYTF
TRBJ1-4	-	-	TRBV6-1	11	TGTGCCAGCAGTGTCAATGAAAAACTGTTTTTT	CASSVNEKLFF
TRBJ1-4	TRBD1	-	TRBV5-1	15	TGCGCCAGCAGCTGGACAGGGGTAAGAGGCGAAAAACTGTTTTTT	CASSWTGVRGEKLFF
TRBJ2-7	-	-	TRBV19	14	TGTGCCAGTAAGAAGGAGGACGTCTCCTACGAGCAGTACTTC	CASKKEDVSYEQYF
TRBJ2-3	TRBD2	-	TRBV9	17	TGTGCCAGCAGCGGCGAAATGAGCGGGAGCGGCACAGATACGCAGTATTTT	CASSGEMSGSGTDTQYF
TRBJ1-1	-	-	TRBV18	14	TGTGCCAGCTCACCACAAGACAGGAACACTGAAGCTTTCTTT	CASSPQDRNTEAFF
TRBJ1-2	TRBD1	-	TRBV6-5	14	TGTGCCAGCAGTCCAGGGGGCTGGTCGGATGGCTACACCTTC	CASSPGGWSDGYTF
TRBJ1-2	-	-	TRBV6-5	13	TGTGCCAGCAGTGCCCCCGCCATCTATGGCTACACCTTC	CASSAPAIYGYTF
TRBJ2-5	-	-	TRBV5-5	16	TGTGCCAGCAGCTTTAGGCTGGGGAATGACCAAGAGACCCAGTACTTC	CASSFRLGNDQETQYF
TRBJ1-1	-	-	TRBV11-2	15	TGTGCCAGCAGCTCCCCAACAGGGCGAAAAACTGAAGCTTTCTTT	CASSSPTGRKTEAFF
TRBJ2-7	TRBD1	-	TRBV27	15	TGTGCCAGCAGTCCTGGGACAGGGGGCCCCTACGAGCAGTACTTC	CASSPGTGGPYEQYF
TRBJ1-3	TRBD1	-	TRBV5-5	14	TGTGCCAGCAGCCTGAGACAGGGGGGAAACACCATATATTTT	CASSLRQGGNTIYF
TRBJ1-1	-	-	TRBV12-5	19	TGTGCTAGTGGTTTGTCTTCCTGGTCCTCACAGGGATTGAACACTGAAGCTTTCTTT	CASGLSSWSSQGLNTEAFF
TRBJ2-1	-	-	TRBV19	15	TGTGCCAGTAGTAAGGAGGGACAACCTTACAATGAGCAGTTCTTC	CASSKEGQPYNEQFF
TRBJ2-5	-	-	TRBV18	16	TGTGCCAGCTCACCACAGCTCTCCCTAAACCAAGAGACCCAGTACTTC	CASSPQLSLNQETQYF
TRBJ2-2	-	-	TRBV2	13	TGTGCCAGCAGCGAGTCCCACGCCGGGGAGCTGTTTTTT	CASSESHAGELFF
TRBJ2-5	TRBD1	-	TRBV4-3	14	TGCGCCAGCAGCCTCCGACAGGGCGGAGAGACCCAGTACTTC	CASSLRQGGETQYF
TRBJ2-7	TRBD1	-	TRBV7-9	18	TGTGCCAGCAGCTTAGGGGACAGGCTAAATACTGCCAACTACGAGCAGTACTTC	CASSLGDRLNTANYEQYF
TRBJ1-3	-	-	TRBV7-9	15	TGTGCCAGCAGCGAGGGCAGGGTCTCGGGAAACACCATATATTTT	CASSEGRVSGNTIYF
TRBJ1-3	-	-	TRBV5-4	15	TGTGCCAGCAGCTTGGGGGCAGGGTCTGGAAACACCATATATTTT	CASSLGAGSGNTIYF
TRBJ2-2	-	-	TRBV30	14	TGTGCCTGGAGTGGGTTGACCCGCACCGGGGAGCTGTTTTTT	CAWSGLTRTGELFF
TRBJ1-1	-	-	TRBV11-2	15	TGTGCCAGCAGCCGCTCGGGGCTGATGAACACTGAAGCTTTCTTT	CASSRSGLMNTEAFF
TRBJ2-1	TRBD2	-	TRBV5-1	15	TGCGCCAGCAGCTTGGGTGGGACTAGCGGCGGTGAGCAGTTCTTC	CASSLGGTSGGEQFF
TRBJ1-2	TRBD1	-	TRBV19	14	TGTGCCAGTATTGATACAGGGGGCGTCTATGGCTACACCTTC	CASIDTGGVYGYTF
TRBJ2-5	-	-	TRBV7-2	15	TGTGCCAGCAGCTCTCAAAGACAAGAAAGGGAGACCCAGTACTTC	CASSSQRQERETQYF
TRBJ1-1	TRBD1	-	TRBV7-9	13	TGTGCCAGCAGCTTAAGCACAGGGGGCGCTGCTTTCTTT	CASSLSTGGAAFF
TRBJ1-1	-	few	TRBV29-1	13	TGCAGCGCTTTACAGGGCCTGAACACTGAAGCTTTCTTT	CSALQGLNTEAFF
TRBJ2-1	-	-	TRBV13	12	TGTGCCAGCAGCAGTTTCTTCAATGAGCAGTTCTTC	CASSSFFNEQFF
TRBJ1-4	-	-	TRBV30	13	TGTGCCTGGAGTGTACGAGTACGGGAAAAACTGTTTTTT	CAWSVRVREKLFF
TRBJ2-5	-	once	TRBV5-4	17	TGTGCCAGCAGCGCATTTATGATGGGGGGCCCCCAAGAGACCCAGTACTTC	CASSAFMMGGPQETQYF
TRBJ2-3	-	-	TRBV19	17	TGTGCCAGTAGTATTGATGGGCGGGGAATTGGGGCAGATACGCAGTATTTT	CASSIDGRGIGADTQYF
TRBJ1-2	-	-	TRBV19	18	TGTGCCAGTACAAATGACCCCCTGACAGGCACCCCCGTATATGGCTACACCTTC	CASTNDPLTGTPVYGYTF
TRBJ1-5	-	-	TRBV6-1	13	TGTGCCAGCAGTGCTGTAGGGGGGCAGCCCCAGCATTTT	CASSAVGGQPQHF
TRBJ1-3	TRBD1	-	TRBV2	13	TGTGCCAGAGGAGGACAGGAGAGAAACACCATATATTTT	CARGGQERNTIYF
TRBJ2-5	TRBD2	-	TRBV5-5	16	TGTGCCAGCAGCCGGACTAGCGGGGGGGCCGGGGAGACCCAGTACTTC	CASSRTSGGAGETQYF
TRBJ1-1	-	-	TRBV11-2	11	TGTGCCAGCAGCTGGGGGGCTGAGGCTTTCTTT	CASSWGAEAFF
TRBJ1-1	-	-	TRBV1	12	TGCACCAGCAGCCAAGACCAGAGCGAAGCTTTCTTT	CTSSQDQSEAFF
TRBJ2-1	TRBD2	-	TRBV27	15	TGTGCCAGCAGTTTGGGACTAGCGGACTACAATGAGCAGTTCTTC	CASSLGLADYNEQFF
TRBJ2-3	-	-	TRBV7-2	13	TGTGCCAGCAGCTTAGCGGGAGTGAATACGCAGTATTTT	CASSLAGVNTQYF
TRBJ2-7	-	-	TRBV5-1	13	TGCGCCAGCAGTCTCGGGCATAGGGACGAGCAGTACTTC	CASSLGHRDEQYF
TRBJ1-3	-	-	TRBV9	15	TGTGCCAGCAGCCGCTACAGTGACTCTGGAAACACCATATATTTT	CASSRYSDSGNTIYF
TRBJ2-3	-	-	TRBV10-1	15	TGCGCCAGCAGTGAGTCCCGGGGGGCCGCGGATACGCAGTATTTT	CASSESRGAADTQYF
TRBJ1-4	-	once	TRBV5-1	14	TGCGCCAGCAGCTTTGGGCAGGGCGGGGAAAAACTGTTTTTT	CASSFGQGGEKLFF
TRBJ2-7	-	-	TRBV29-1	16	TGCAGCGTTGTTAGTCGGGGAGCGGGCCCCTCCTACGAGCAGTACTTC	CSVVSRGAGPSYEQYF